This is a list of T cell receptor beta chains from one sample in a study of T-cell reconstitution after alpha-beta-depleted transplantation in children. TCRdb re-derived calls from the PCR reads in MiXCR, one entry per CDR3 protein. The profile covers 550,000 to 800,000 distinct CDR3 sequences, with roughly 14% appearing a single time and about 0.77% taken by the ten largest. This material consisted of PBMCs, taken before TCRalphabeta/CD19-depleted stem cell transplant. Source of these receptors: a girl aged 2 to 10 with congenital amegakaryocytic thrombocytopenia, due to receive a stem cell transplant. Each CDR3 is given with its conserved first and last residue. A D gene is named only where the DNA matches it firmly. Rows give clone size only sometimes, using once, few, many, or a class for an expanded clone.

v_gene	d_gene	j_gene	abundance	CDR3aa	CDR3nt
TRBV7-2	NA	TRBJ1-2	many	CASSFRTDYGYTF	TGTGCCAGCAGCTTCAGGACGGACTATGGCTACACCTTC
TRBV5-5	TRBD1	TRBJ2-7	few	CASSVGPGQGSYEQYF	TGTGCCAGCAGTGTGGGACCGGGACAGGGCTCCTACGAGCAGTACTTC
TRBV12-3/TRBV12-4	NA	TRBJ2-3	NA	CASADGAKGTQYF	TGTGCCAGCGCTGATGGGGCCAAGGGTACGCAGTATTTT
TRBV29-1	NA	TRBJ2-1	many	CSVDRRAIYNEQFF	TGCAGCGTGGACCGGAGGGCCATCTACAATGAGCAGTTCTTC
TRBV29-1	TRBD1	TRBJ1-2	many	CSVEDRRGPNYGYTF	TGCAGCGTTGAAGATCGTAGGGGGCCTAACTATGGCTACACCTTC
TRBV7-2	TRBD2	TRBJ2-3	many	CASSLVLAGEDTQYF	TGTGCCAGCAGCTTAGTACTAGCGGGTGAAGATACGCAGTATTTT
TRBV6-1	NA	TRBJ1-1	many	CASSDRQGLREAFF	TGTGCCAGCAGTGATCGGCAGGGGCTCCGTGAAGCTTTCTTT
TRBV5-1	NA	TRBJ1-2	few	CASSGTGTHHGYTF	TGCGCCAGCAGCGGAACCGGGACACATCATGGCTACACCTTC
TRBV7-8	NA	TRBJ1-5	many	CASSLAAHSMNQPQHF	TGTGCCAGCAGCTTAGCTGCTCACTCAATGAATCAGCCCCAGCATTTT
TRBV28	TRBD1	TRBJ2-7	NA	CASGWDRQSYEQYF	TGTGCCAGCGGGTGGGACAGACAGTCCTACGAGCAGTACTTC
TRBV5-1	NA	TRBJ2-1	many	CASSLAGIHEQFF	TGCGCCAGCAGCTTGGCGGGGATCCATGAGCAGTTCTTC
TRBV25-1	NA	TRBJ2-7	many	CASSELDSSYEQYF	TGTGCCAGCAGTGAGTTGGACAGCTCCTACGAGCAGTACTTC
TRBV7-9	TRBD2	TRBJ2-1	NA	CASSFKTSSEQFF	TGTGCCAGCAGCTTTAAGACTAGCAGTGAGCAGTTCTTC
TRBV29-1	NA	TRBJ2-1	many	CSVKSTNEQFF	TGCAGCGTTAAGAGCACCAATGAGCAGTTCTTC
TRBV6-1	TRBD2	TRBJ2-3	many	CASSGVAGATDTQYF	TGTGCCAGCAGTGGGGTAGCGGGAGCAACAGATACGCAGTATTTT
TRBV10-3	TRBD1	TRBJ1-2	many	CAISPDRESGYTF	TGTGCCATCAGCCCGGACAGGGAAAGTGGCTACACCTTC
TRBV29-1	NA	TRBJ2-7	many	CSVGAGKTYEQYF	TGCAGCGTTGGGGCTGGGAAAACCTACGAGCAGTACTTC
TRBV1	NA	TRBJ2-7	few	CTSSQDHRESYEQYF	TGCACCAGCAGCCAAGATCACCGGGAATCCTACGAGCAGTACTTC
TRBV5-5	NA	TRBJ1-4	NA	CASSPGYPGKLFF	TGTGCCAGCAGCCCCGGCTACCCTGGAAAACTGTTTTTT
TRBV12-3/TRBV12-4	TRBD2	TRBJ2-5	few	CASNSGLGFRETQYF	TGTGCCAGCAATTCGGGACTAGGGTTCCGGGAGACCCAGTACTTC
TRBV12-3/TRBV12-4	NA	TRBJ2-7	many	CASSQTLFEQYF	TGTGCCAGCAGTCAAACCCTTTTCGAGCAGTACTTC
TRBV5-1	TRBD1	TRBJ1-5	many	CASSLLEGQTFRHQPQHF	TGCGCCAGCAGCTTGTTAGAGGGACAGACTTTCCGCCATCAGCCCCAGCATTTT
TRBV29-1	TRBD2	TRBJ2-1	many	CSVDSPIGAGGHDGEQFF	TGCAGCGTTGATTCCCCTATAGGAGCGGGAGGGCATGATGGTGAGCAGTTCTTC
TRBV5-1	TRBD2	TRBJ2-3	many	CASSLEGSGSLTSTDTQYF	TGCGCCAGCAGCTTGGAAGGTAGCGGGTCTTTAACTAGCACAGATACGCAGTATTTT
TRBV6-2/TRBV6-3	NA	TRBJ2-1	few	CASSSEGREIDEQFF	TGTGCCAGCAGTTCGGAGGGCCGAGAGATAGATGAGCAGTTCTTC
TRBV27	NA	TRBJ2-4	many	CASLTSRPIPKNIQYF	TGTGCCAGCCTGACCTCCAGGCCCATACCCAAAAACATTCAGTACTTC
TRBV12-3/TRBV12-4	NA	TRBJ2-1	many	CASAALANNEQFF	TGTGCCAGCGCCGCACTAGCAAACAATGAGCAGTTCTTC
TRBV5-1	TRBD2	TRBJ2-1	many	CASSFQREITYEQFF	TGCGCCAGCAGCTTTCAGCGGGAAATTACCTATGAGCAGTTCTTC
TRBV6-1	TRBD1	TRBJ2-3	few	CASSPIPTGAVTDTQYF	TGTGCCAGCAGCCCTATACCGACAGGGGCGGTAACAGATACGCAGTATTTT
TRBV20-1	NA	TRBJ1-5	NA	CSAWGESYGNQPQHF	TGCAGTGCTTGGGGGGAGTCATACGGCAATCAGCCCCAGCATTTT
TRBV7-9	TRBD1	TRBJ1-2	many	CASSLGQGLIYGYTF	TGTGCCAGCAGCTTGGGACAGGGTCTTATCTATGGCTACACCTTC
TRBV20-1	TRBD1	TRBJ1-5	few	CSAPPVGGVNQPQHF	TGCAGTGCCCCCCCGGTAGGGGGCGTGAATCAGCCCCAGCATTTT
TRBV24-1	TRBD2	TRBJ2-2	NA	CATSDQWAGGPRELFF	TGTGCCACCAGTGACCAGTGGGCGGGAGGGCCCCGGGAGCTGTTTTTT
TRBV20-1	NA	TRBJ2-7	NA	CSATRQLIYEQYF	TGCAGTGCTACCCGACAGTTAATCTACGAGCAGTACTTC
TRBV12-3/TRBV12-4	NA	TRBJ1-3	many	CASRLRVSGNTIYF	TGTGCCAGCAGACTTAGAGTCTCTGGAAACACCATATATTTT
TRBV30	TRBD1	TRBJ2-1	few	CAVTGNFNEQFF	TGTGCCGTGACAGGGAACTTCAATGAGCAGTTCTTC
TRBV30	NA	TRBJ2-1	few	CAWRRGVDEQFF	TGTGCCTGGAGGAGAGGGGTCGATGAGCAGTTCTTC
TRBV12-3/TRBV12-4	NA	TRBJ2-5	few	CASSSARGTNQETQYF	TGTGCCAGCAGTTCAGCGCGGGGGACAAACCAAGAGACCCAGTACTTC
TRBV4-1	NA	TRBJ2-5	few	CASSELGLLQETQYF	TGCGCCAGCAGCGAACTGGGACTGCTACAAGAGACCCAGTACTTC
TRBV28	TRBD1	TRBJ2-3	NA	CASSFRSDRGKADTQYF	TGTGCCAGCAGTTTTAGGTCGGACAGGGGGAAAGCAGATACGCAGTATTTT
TRBV9	TRBD2	TRBJ2-2	many	CASSDAGGGTGELFF	TGTGCCAGCAGCGACGCGGGAGGAGGCACCGGGGAGCTGTTTTTT
TRBV7-9	NA	TRBJ2-2	few	CASILMGLAGTGELFF	TGTGCCAGCATCTTAATGGGGCTAGCCGGAACCGGGGAGCTGTTTTTT
TRBV10-3	TRBD1	TRBJ2-7	NA	CAISESLGGGTGPPVNF	TGTGCCATCAGTGAGTCGTTGGGAGGAGGGACAGGCCCCCCTGTCAACTTC
TRBV7-3	NA	TRBJ1-2	NA	CASSSDMGHGYTF	TGTGCCAGCAGCTCGGACATGGGACATGGCTACACCTTC
TRBV5-1	NA	TRBJ2-1	many	CASSLAGLTNEQFF	TGCGCCAGCAGCTTGGCGGGACTCACCAATGAGCAGTTCTTC
TRBV12-5	NA	TRBJ2-7	many	CASGLKISGTPSYEQYF	TGTGCTAGTGGTTTGAAAATATCCGGGACACCGAGCTACGAGCAGTACTTC
TRBV25-1	TRBD2	TRBJ2-3	NA	CASSSRLAGITDTQYF	TGTGCCAGCAGTTCCCGACTAGCGGGGATCACAGATACGCAGTATTTT
TRBV10-3	TRBD1	TRBJ2-3	many	CAISVSDRGTDTQYF	TGTGCCATCAGTGTTTCGGACAGGGGGACAGATACGCAGTATTTT
TRBV10-3	NA	TRBJ2-5	many	CAISEGSLGLSQETQYF	TGTGCCATCAGTGAAGGGTCCTTGGGACTTTCCCAAGAGACCCAGTACTTC
TRBV27	NA	TRBJ2-7	many	CASKTLPATYEQYF	TGTGCCAGCAAGACACTTCCCGCTACATACGAGCAGTACTTC
TRBV28	NA	TRBJ2-3	many	CASSLSPATDTQYF	TGTGCCAGCAGTTTATCGCCTGCCACAGATACGCAGTATTTT
TRBV5-1	NA	TRBJ1-4	NA	CASSLGGYEKLFF	TGCGCCAGCAGCTTGGGAGGGTACGAAAAACTGTTTTTT
TRBV5-1	NA	TRBJ1-6	few	CASSLPGANSPLHF	TGCGCCAGCAGCTTGCCAGGGGCGAATTCACCCCTCCACTTT
TRBV5-1	NA	TRBJ2-6	many	CASSLFFGSTVSGANVLTF	TGCGCCAGCAGCTTGTTCTTCGGGTCCACAGTGTCTGGGGCCAACGTCCTGACTTTC
TRBV15	NA	TRBJ2-7	many	CATSSGVYEQYF	TGTGCCACCAGCAGCGGAGTCTACGAGCAGTACTTC